Listed here are 9 T cell receptor beta chains from one sample, sequenced in a study of blood T cell repertoires in COVID-19. Method: immunoSEQ multiplex PCR; TCRdb's copy keeps in-frame clones and lacks some. This sample has 95,000 to 150,000 clones, with nearly 90% found just once. Specimen: peripheral blood. The receptors were sampled from a woman aged 60-70 years with COVID-19, enrolled during active disease.

There are a few counts of this clone. The rearrangement uses TRBV19 and TRBJ1-1; D remains ambiguous. Trimming stripped 6 bases from V and 5 bases from J, with 10 bases between. In germline, CDR1 is LNHDA, CDR2 SQIVND (reference sequence). This CDR3 is built from 12 residues. Written as DNA, the CDR3 is TGTGCCAGTAGGGAGGGTAATACTGAAGCTTTCTTT. Amino acids: CASREGNTEAFF.

This chain connects TRBV5-4 to TRBJ2-2; a weak D match, TRBD2 (6 bases). Between the trimmed V and J ends, which lost 0 bases and 4 bases, there was a span of 16 bases. The CDR3 runs 17 residues. CDR1 SGHNT and CDR2 YYREEE come from the germline V gene (reference sequence). The CDR3 DNA reads TGTGCCAGCAGCTTGGCTTATGGCGGGGACCCCACCGGGGAGCTGTTTTTT. It encodes CASSLAYGGDPTGELFF.

The chain combines TRBV7-3 with TRBJ2-1, with 8 positions matching TRBD2. CDR3 length equals 14 residues. Germline values: CDR1 SGHTA, CDR2 FQGTGA. V was pared by 2 bases and J by 9 bases, with 6 bases of the junction left unmatched. CDR3 nucleotide sequence: TGTGCCAGCAGCTTAGTCCTCGCGGGAGGTGAGCAGTTCTTC. Translation gives CASSLVLAGGEQFF.

CDR3 sequence: CASSWAYEGLAKNIQYF. In DNA, the CDR3 is TGTGCCAGCAGTTGGGCCTACGAGGGACTAGCCAAAAACATTCAGTACTTC. The chain is built from TRBV6-2 or TRBV6-3 and TRBJ2-4; TRBD2 might be the D (6 bases). CDR1 is MNHEY and CDR2 is SVGEGT in the germline V gene. The CDR3 consists of 17 residues. V was cut by 4 bases and J by 0 bases, with 16 bases left in between.

This clone was seen only once. This rearrangement joins TRBV7-9 to TRBJ2-2; the match to TRBD2 covers 11 bases. V lost 4 bases and J lost 6; bases outside the gene matches: 4. Per the germline V gene, CDR1 is SEHNR and CDR2 is FQNEAQ (reference sequence). The CDR3 totals 15 residues. In nucleotides, the CDR3 is TGTGCCAGCAGCTCAATAGCGGGGGGGCCCGGGGAGCTGTTTTTT. As protein: CASSSIAGGPGELFF.

The genes are TRBV7-3 and TRBJ1-1; 9 nucleotides align to TRBD1. V shed 4 bases, J shed 1 base, and the junction held 4 bases outside the gene matches. Germline CDR1 is SGHTA and CDR2 is FQGTGA. The CDR3 runs 15 residues. The CDR3 DNA follows: TGTGCCAGCAGCTCCTGGGGACAGGGGAACACTGAAGCTTTCTTT. Residues: CASSSWGQGNTEAFF.

CDR3 bases: TGTGCCAGCAGTTTTCCACAGGGGACAGGCAATTCACCCCTCCACTTT. Residues: CASSFPQGTGNSPLHF. This chain links TRBV28 with TRBJ1-6; TRBD1 matches 8 bases. Germline-derived CDR1 and CDR2 are MDHEN and SYDVKM. V shed 3 bases and J 7 bases; nucleotides not matched to a gene: 8. The CDR3 sequence is 16 residues long.

This clone was seen only a few times. The chain employs TRBV3-1 (or the pseudogene TRBV3-2) and TRBJ2-1; D is unresolved. This CDR3 is 11 amino acids long. V lost 1 base, J lost 9 bases, and 4 bases lay in between. Germline V gives CDR1 LGHDT, CDR2 YNNKEL (reference sequence). The CDR3, as DNA: TGTGCCAGCAGCCAAGTTCGTGAGCAGTTCTTC. Its translation: CASSQVREQFF.

V is TRBV9 and J is TRBJ2-2, with TRBD1 identical over 9 bases. This CDR3 spans 15 amino acids. CDR1 SGDLS and CDR2 YYNGEE come from the germline V gene. V trimming: 5 bases; J trimming: 4 bases; junction bases outside the gene matches: 6. Written as DNA, the CDR3 is TGTGCCAGCAGGGGGACAGGGAGCGGCACCGGGGAGCTGTTTTTT. Translation gives CASRGTGSGTGELFF.